The present T cell receptor (beta chain) was sequenced within a study of blood T cell repertoires in COVID-19. Study context: There were acute and convalescent COVID-19 samples, and they came from the United States, Italy and Spain.

As originally analysed: Researchers report that nucleated cell counts were estimated from reference gene primer amplification. Sequencing was performed with immunoSEQ multiplex PCR; in TCRdb, only in-frame clones are kept and a portion is missing. For V, J and clone size, that table is used; D and trimming come from the DNA. The sample shows 280,000 or so clones, about 90% of them seen only once. Across about two dozen US areas, participants ranged in age from about 18 to 90 years. Per the germline V gene, CDR1 is KGHSH and CDR2 is LQKENI. V was clipped by 2 bases and J by 15 bases; unmatched bases: 8. The length of the CDR3 is 13 residues.

This chain connects TRBV18 to TRBJ2-1; 9 nucleotides agree with TRBD2. The sequenced sample consisted of PBMCs or T cells enriched from blood (not recorded which). The clonotype comes from a woman in her forties or fifties who had been exposed to COVID-19. The CDR3 DNA reads TGTGCCAGCTCACCATTAGCGGGGGTGAAACGGTTCTTC. The encoded protein is CASSPLAGVKRFF.